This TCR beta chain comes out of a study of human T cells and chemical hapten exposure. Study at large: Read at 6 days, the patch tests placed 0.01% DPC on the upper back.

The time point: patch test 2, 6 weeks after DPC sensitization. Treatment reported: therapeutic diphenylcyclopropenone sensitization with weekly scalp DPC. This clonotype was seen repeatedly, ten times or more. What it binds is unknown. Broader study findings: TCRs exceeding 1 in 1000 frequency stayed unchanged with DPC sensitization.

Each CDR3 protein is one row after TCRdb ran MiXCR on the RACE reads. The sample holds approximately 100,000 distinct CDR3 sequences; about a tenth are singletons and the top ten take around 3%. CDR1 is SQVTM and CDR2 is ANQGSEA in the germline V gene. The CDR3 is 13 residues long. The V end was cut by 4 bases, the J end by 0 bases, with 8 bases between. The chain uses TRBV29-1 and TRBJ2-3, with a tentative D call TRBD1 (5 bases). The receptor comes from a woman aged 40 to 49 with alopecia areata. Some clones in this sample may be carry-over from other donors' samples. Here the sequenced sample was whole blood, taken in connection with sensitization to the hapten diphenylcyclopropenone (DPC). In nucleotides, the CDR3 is TGCAGCGTTGGTCACAGGAGCACAGATACGCAGTATTTT. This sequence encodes CSVGHRSTDTQYF.